The clone carrying this T cell receptor beta chain has more than one count but fewer than ten. Its antigen is not known. The entry originates in a study of blood T cells in healthy people across ages. Study details: Template-switching capture recovered about one barcoded beta molecule per two T cells.

Germline V gene sequence: CDR1 DFQATT, CDR2 SNEGSKA (reference sequence). V lost 5 bases, J lost 0 bases, and 8 bases lay in between. The CDR3 runs to 12 residues. With a J-beta primer mix and a sample-barcoded 5' primer, a second PCR ran about 6 to 11 cycles. TCRdb reprocessed the 5' RACE reads via MiXCR and lists one record per CDR3 protein. The sample gives about a million distinct CDR3 sequences, roughly 51% of which show up once; roughly a fifth is in the top ten. Study conclusions and caveats: In these data, TCR beta diversity tracked strongly with naive T cell percentage. Estimates of total diversity, which came from one million sequenced T cells, were considered to be underestimates. The study could not conclusively compare naive and antigen-experienced cells, given its unsorted PBMCs.

The specimen was blood. The rearrangement uses TRBV20-1 and TRBJ2-7; unclear D gene. The clonotype was recovered from a woman in her sixties or seventies in good health. Written as DNA, the CDR3 is TGCAGTGCTTCCTACTCCTCCTACGAGCAGTACTTC. This sequence encodes CSASYSSYEQYF.